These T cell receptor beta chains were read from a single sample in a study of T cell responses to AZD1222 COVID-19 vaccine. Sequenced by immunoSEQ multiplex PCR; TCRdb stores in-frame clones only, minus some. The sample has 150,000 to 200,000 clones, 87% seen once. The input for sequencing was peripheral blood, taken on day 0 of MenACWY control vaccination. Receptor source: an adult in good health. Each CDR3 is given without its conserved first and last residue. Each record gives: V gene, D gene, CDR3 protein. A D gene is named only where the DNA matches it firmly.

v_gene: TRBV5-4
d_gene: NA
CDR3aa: AIQMNTEAF

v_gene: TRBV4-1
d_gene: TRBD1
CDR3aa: ASSQVGQGEETQY

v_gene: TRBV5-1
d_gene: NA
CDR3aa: EIRGAPRAINEQF

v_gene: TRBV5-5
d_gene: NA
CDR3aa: ASSLALDLRYSPLH

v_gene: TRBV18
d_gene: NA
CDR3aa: ASSPLALRGTDTQY

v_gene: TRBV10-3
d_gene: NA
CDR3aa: AISSGTQNTEAF

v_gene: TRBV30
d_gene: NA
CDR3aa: AWSVGGEVYEQF

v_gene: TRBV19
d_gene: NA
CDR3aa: ASSISGSGANVLT

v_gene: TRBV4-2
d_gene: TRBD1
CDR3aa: ASSQAGTVDTEAF

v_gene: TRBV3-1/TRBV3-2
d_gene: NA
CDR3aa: ASSNPKGGPRSPLH

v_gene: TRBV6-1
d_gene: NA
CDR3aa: ASSEVEQETQY

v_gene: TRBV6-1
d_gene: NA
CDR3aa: ASSDQQGGQPQH

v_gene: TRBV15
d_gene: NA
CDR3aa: ATSRDRAPGNTIY

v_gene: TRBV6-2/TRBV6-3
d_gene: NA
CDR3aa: ASSQTPGASEAF

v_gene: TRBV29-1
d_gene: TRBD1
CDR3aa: SVRGTGFNYGYT

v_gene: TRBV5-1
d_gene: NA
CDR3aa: ASSFSDPYNEQF

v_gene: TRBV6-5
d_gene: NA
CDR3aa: ASSLTPVYGYT

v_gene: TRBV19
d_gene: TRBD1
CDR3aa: ASTEDRLNTEAF

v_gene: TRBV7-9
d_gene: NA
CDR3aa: ASSWGGGQPQH

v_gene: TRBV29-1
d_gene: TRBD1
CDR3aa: SVAQGLNYGYT

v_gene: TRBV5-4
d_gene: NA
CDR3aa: ASSLVGGREQY

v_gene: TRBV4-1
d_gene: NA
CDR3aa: ASSQDGTSGEKLF

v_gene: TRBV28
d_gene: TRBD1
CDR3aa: ASRRQGGNTEAF

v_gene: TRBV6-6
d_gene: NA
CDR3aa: ASSPGPVTDTQY

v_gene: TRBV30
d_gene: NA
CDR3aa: AWSVGPAQRAGNTIY

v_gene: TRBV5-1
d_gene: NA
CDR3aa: ASRGELARSYNEQF

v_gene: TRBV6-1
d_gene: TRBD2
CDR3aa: ASSGASGRSYEQY

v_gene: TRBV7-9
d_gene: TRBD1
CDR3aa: ASRPTGTADGEQF

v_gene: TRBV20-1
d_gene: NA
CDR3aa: SARPQNGYT

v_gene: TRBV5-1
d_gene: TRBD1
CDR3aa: ASKHLGQGTHEQY

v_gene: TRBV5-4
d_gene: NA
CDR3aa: ASRGATNEKLF

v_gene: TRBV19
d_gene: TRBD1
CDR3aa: ASSVRTGGQPQH

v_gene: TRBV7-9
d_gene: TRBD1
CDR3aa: ASSLGTGKAYGYT

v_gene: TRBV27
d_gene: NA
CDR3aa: ASSSYYEQY

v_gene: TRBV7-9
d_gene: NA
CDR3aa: ASSLEALALGSPLH

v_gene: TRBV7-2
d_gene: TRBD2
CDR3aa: ASSLRLAGGSRNEQF

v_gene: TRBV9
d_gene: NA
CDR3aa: ASSPNTGELF

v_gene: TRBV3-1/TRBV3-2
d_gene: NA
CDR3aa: ASSLGNTIY

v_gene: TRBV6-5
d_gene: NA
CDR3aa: ASSDSQGRAEAF

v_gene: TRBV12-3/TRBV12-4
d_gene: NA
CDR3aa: ASSPRESGGYT

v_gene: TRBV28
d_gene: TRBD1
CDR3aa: ASSSERQGAGYT

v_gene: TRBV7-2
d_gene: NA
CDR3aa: ASSLDRVNTEAF

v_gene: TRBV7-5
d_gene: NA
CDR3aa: ARSKRILGNQPQH

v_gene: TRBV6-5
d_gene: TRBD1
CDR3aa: ASSRQGLIGNTIY

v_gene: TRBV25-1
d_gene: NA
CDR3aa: ASSQVGNTEAF

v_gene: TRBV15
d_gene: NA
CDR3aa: ATSRAGNTIY